The T cell receptor (beta chain) described here comes from a study of T cells after yellow fever vaccination. This clonotype was observed a few times. Each CDR3 protein gets one entry after TCRdb re-called the 5' RACE reads with MiXCR. Of more than 65,000 distinct CDR3 sequences listed, around 7.9% are singletons. The sequence came from a young man who received the YFV17D yellow fever vaccine. Here the sequenced sample was CD8+ T cells sorted from PBMCs, taken 10 days after the first yellow fever vaccination.

Here the CDR3 reads CASRNSGGFYEQYV. In DNA form, the CDR3 reads TGCGCCAGCAGAAACTCGGGGGGTTTCTACGAGCAGTACGTC. The rearrangement uses TRBV23-1 and TRBJ2-7, with 7 bases lining up with TRBD2. TRBV23-1 is an ORF, and what it does is uncertain. The ends lost 6 bases at V and 3 bases at J; junction bases unmatched: 8. The CDR3 totals 14 residues.